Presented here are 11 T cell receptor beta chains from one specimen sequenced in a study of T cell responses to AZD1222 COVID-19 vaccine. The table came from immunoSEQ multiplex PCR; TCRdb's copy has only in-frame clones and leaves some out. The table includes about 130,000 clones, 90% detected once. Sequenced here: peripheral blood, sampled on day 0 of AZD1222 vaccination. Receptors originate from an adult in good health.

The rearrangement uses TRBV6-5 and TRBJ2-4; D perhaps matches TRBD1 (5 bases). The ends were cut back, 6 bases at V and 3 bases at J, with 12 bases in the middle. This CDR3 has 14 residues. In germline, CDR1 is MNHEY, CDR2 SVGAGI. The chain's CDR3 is CASSPDRIKNIQYF. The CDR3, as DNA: TGTGCCAGCAGCCCAGACAGAATCAAAAACATTCAGTACTTC.

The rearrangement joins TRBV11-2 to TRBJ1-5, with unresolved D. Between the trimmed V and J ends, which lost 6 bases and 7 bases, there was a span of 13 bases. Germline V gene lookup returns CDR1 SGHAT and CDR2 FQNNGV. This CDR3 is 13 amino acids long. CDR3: CASSTASNQPQHF. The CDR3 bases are TGTGCCAGCAGTACAGCTTCAAACCAGCCCCAGCATTTT.

CDR3 loop: CASSSGWGDRVVNTEAFF. CDR3 nucleotides: TGTGCCAGCAGTTCCGGATGGGGGGACAGGGTAGTGAACACTGAAGCTTTCTTT. This chain connects TRBV7-6 to TRBJ1-1; TRBD1 matches at 9 bases. CDR3 length: 18 amino acids. Germline CDR1 SGHVS, CDR2 FNYEAQ. The V and J ends lost 6 bases and 0 bases, in that order; junction bases with no gene match: 14.

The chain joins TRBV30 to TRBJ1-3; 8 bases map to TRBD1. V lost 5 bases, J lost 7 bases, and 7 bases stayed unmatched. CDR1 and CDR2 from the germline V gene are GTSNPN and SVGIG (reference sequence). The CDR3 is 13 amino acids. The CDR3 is CAWGRDRWNTIYF. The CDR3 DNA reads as TGTGCCTGGGGAAGGGACAGGTGGAACACCATATATTTT.

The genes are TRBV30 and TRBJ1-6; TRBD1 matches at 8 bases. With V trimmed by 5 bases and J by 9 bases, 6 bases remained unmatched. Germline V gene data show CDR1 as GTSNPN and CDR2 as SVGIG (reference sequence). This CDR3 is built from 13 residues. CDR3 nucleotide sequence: TGTGCCTGGTCGACAGGGGTGAGTTCACCCCTCCACTTT. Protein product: CAWSTGVSSPLHF.

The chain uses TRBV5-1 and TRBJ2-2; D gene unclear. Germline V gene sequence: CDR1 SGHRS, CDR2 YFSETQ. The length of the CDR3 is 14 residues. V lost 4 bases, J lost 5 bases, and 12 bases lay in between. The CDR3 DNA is TGCGCCAGCAGCCCCGCCCAGAGAACCGGGGAGCTGTTTTTT. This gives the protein CASSPAQRTGELFF. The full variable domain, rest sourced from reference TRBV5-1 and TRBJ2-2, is KAGVTQTPRYLIKTRGQQVTLSCSPISGHRSVSWYQQTPGQGLQFLFEYFSETQRNKGNFPGRFSGRQFSNSRSEMNVSTLELGDSALYLCASSPAQRTGELFFGEGSRLTVL.

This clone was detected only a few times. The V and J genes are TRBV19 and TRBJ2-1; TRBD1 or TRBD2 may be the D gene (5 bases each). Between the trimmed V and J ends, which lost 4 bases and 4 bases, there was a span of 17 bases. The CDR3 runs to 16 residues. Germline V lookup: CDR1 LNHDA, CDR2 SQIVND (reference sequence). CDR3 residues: CASSRDGASPYNEQFF. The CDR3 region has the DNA TGTGCCAGTAGTAGGGACGGAGCCTCCCCTTACAATGAGCAGTTCTTC.

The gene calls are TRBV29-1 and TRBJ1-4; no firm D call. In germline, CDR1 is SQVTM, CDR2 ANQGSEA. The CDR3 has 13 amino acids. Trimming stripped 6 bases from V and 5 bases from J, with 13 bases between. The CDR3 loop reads CSVISGVNEKLFF. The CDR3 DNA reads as TGCAGCGTCATAAGCGGAGTAAATGAAAAACTGTTTTTT.

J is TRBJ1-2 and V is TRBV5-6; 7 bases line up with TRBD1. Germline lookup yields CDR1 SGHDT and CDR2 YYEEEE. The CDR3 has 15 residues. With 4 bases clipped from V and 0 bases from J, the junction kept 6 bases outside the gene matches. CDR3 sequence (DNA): TGTGCCAGCAGCGGGGGGACAGAGACTAACTATGGCTACACCTTC. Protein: CASSGGTETNYGYTF.

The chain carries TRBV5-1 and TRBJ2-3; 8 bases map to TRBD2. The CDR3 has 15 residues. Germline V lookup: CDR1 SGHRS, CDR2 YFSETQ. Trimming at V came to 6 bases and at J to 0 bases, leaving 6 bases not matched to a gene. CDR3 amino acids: CASMPQRGSTDTQYF. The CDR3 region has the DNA TGCGCCAGCATGCCCCAGCGGGGGAGCACAGATACGCAGTATTTT.

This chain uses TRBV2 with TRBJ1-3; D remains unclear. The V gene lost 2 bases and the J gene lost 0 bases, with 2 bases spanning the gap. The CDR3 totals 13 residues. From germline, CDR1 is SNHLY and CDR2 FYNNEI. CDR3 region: CASSENSGNTIYF. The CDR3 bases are TGTGCCAGCAGTGAAAACTCTGGAAACACCATATATTTT.